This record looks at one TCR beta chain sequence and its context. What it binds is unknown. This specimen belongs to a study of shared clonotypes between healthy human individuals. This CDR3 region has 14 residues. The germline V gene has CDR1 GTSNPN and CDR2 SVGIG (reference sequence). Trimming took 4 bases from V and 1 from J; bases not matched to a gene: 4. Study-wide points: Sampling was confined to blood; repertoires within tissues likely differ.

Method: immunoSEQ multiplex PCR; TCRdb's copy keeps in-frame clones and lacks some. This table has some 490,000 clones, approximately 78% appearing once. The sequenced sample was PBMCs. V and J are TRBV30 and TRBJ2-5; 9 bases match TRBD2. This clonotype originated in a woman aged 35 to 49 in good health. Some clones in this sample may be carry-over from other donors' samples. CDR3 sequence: CAWKTSGVQETQYF. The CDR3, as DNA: TGTGCCTGGAAGACTAGCGGCGTCCAAGAGACCCAGTACTTC.